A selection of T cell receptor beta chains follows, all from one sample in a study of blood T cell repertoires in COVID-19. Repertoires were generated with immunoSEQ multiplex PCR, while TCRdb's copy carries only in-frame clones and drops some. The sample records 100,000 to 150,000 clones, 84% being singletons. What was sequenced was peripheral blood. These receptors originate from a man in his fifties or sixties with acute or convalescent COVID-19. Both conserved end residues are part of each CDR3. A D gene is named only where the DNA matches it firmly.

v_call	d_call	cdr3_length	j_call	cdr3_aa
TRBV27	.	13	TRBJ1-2	CASSLRSNYGYTF
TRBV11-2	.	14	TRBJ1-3	CASSAQGGGNTIYF
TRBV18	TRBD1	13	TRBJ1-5	CASSKGQGNVLHF
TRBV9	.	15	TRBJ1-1	CASSVGQVMNTEAFF
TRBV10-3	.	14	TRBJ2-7	CAITGDTTSYEQYF
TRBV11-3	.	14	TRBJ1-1	CASSLSSLNTEAFF
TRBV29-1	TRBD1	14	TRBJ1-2	CSVGATGGDYGYTF
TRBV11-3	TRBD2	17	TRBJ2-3	CASSPSGGPGRADTQYF
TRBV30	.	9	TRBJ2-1	CARKDSKFF
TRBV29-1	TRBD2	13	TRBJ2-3	CSVDSGMTDTQYF
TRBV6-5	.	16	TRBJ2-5	CASSYSRASSQETQYF
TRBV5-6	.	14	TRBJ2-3	CASSWDMGTDTQYF
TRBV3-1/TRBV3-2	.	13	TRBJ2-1	CASSQDRDNEQFF
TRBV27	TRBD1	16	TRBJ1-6	CASSLATGTVNSPLHF
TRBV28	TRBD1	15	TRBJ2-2	CASTQGDRPTGELFF
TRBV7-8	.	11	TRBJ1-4	CASSLGEVLFF
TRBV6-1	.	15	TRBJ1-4	CASSEGGRAVEKLFF
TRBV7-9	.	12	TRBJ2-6	CASSLGEGRSAF
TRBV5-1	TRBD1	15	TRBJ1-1	CASSSYRGSDTEAFF
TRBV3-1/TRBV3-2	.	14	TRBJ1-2	CASSQEDMAVGYTF
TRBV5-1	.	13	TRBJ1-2	CASSLATDYGYTF
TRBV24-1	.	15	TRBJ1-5	CATSDRGASNQPQHF
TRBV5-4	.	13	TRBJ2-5	CASSVQGRETQYF
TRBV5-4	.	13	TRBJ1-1	CASSRGRNTEAFF
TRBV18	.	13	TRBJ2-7	CASSPSGSYEQYF
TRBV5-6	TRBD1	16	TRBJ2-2	CASSDLRTGGTGELFF
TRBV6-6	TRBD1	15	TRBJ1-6	CASSYGTGDNSPLHF
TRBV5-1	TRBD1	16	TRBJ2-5	CASSSGQGAGIETQYF
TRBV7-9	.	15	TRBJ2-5	CASSSEREVVGTQYF
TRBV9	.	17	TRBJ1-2	CASSVDGTLPGNYGYTF
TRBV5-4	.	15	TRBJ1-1	CASSLEVAMNTEAFF
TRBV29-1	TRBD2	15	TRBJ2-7	CSAWTSGSRTYEQYF
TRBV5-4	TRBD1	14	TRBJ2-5	CASSTTGGVETQYF
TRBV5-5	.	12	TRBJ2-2	CASSRSPGELFF
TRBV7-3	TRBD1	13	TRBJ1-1	CASSLSGGTEAFF
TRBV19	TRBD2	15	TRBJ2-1	CASRTGTSGSNEQFF
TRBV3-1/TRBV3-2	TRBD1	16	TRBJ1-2	CASSPTVDRGGYGYTF
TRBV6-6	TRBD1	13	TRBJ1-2	CASRETGLYGYTF
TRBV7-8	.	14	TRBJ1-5	CASSSGVSNQPQHF